The following is a T cell receptor (beta chain) sequence with its context. This clone was counted a few times. Its antigen is still unknown. One base away there is no much larger clone; base qualities are not given. At the DNA level, this CDR3 is encoded by other sequences in the same sample as well. The data belong to a study of PD-1 blockade in classical Hodgkin lymphoma (dated by TCRdb to 2018 to 2021). Context from the whole study: Nivolumab dosing was 3 mg/kg intravenously every 2 weeks, continuing until either disease progression or unacceptable toxicity. A peripheral blood immune signature of response to PD-1 blockade in classical Hodgkin lymphoma was defined using TCR beta sequencing and CyTOF.

The study at large found these results: Newly diagnosed patients were reported to have lower baseline TCR diversity than healthy donors, and relapsed/refractory patients were reported to have lower baseline TCR diversity still. Lower diversity was observed in patients in whom nivolumab was started less than 1 year after ASCT, and these patients were excluded from later analyses so that confounding by immune reconstitution would be avoided. Only a single clinical trial cohort was studied, and what caused the repertoire differences, possibly disease activity or prior therapy, remained undefined. Trial patients achieving complete response had baseline diversity similar to newly diagnosed patients, whereas partial responders and progressors had significantly lower diversity. CD4+ but not CD8+ TCR diversity rose significantly by C4D1 (p=0.0027 vs p=0.16), most apparent in complete responders (p=0.02).

CDR1 SQVTM and CDR2 ANQGSEA are derived from the germline V gene. The CDR3 spans 12 residues, from the cysteine through the phenylalanine. Just the 36-base CDR3 DNA is kept, in frame starting at base 1. V loses 0 bases of germline sequence and J loses 4 bases, and the interval between the two ends is 6 bases. Genomic DNA was isolated using the Qiagen DNeasy kit from unsorted PBMCs as well as from negatively selected CD4+ and CD8+ fractions. TCR beta CDR3 regions were amplified by immunoSEQ multiplex PCR using primers annealing to V and J segments. A synthetic immune receptor repertoire was used to minimize amplification bias, and any residual bias was removed computationally once sequencing was done. Turning to the authors' computational methods: Custom Python scripts were used to quantify repertoire diversity as the Shannon entropy index. Unsorted, CD4+ and CD8+ repertoires were examined separately, except in combined analyses, for which CD4+ and CD8+ sequences were merged in silico. A clone counted as expanded when the clone's frequency after treatment rose at least 2-fold relative to C1D1, and clones undetected at baseline were given a pseudocount of 0.5. Clones with 0 or 1 copy at C1D1 were defined as singleton clones, while clones with 2 or more copies were defined as non-singleton clones. Clones expanded in unsorted samples were assigned a CD4+, CD8+ or unknown annotation through matching of protein sequences in sorted samples from the same patient. Wilcoxon tests on paired samples were used to test diversity changes from C1D1 to C4D1. TCRdb mirrors the immuneACCESS table, restricted to in-frame sequences. Some clones are absent from its copies; in checked studies, under half trace to an unresolved V gene, and the reason for the others is unknown. V and J calls and clone size are those listed in that table; D and trimming were worked out from the DNA. Recorded for this sample are 40,000 to 50,000 clones; about 74% of them occurred a single time. The top ten constitute around 22% of the sample.

The sample's time point, from its label and the paper: cycle 1 day 1 (C1D1), immediately before nivolumab initiation. Every trial patient had relapsed following autologous stem cell transplantation, and prior brentuximab vedotin exposure was what differed among cohorts A, B and C. The trial cohort comprised 56 patients with relapsed/refractory classical Hodgkin lymphoma whose best overall responses were complete response, partial response or progressive disease. In the multi-cohort phase II CheckMate 205 trial, trial patients received single-agent nivolumab. An independent review committee assessed best overall response by applying the 2007 International Working Group response criteria. Trial PBMCs were collected immediately before nivolumab initiation (C1D1) and during therapy at cycle 2 day 1 and cycle 4 day 1. Peripheral blood was collected in 8 mL Vacutainer Cell Preparation Tubes, from which PBMCs were isolated by centrifugation and then cryopreserved.

The TCR originated in a human donor with classical Hodgkin lymphoma. The chain joins TRBV29-1 to TRBJ2-5, with the D gene uncertain. Sequencing used peripheral blood mononuclear cells (PBMCs), obtained at baseline. The CDR3 corresponds to CSVEDLGETQYF. At the DNA level, the sequence is TGCAGCGTTGAAGATCTGGGAGAGACCCAGTACTTC. Outside the CDR3, residues come from the reference TRBV29-1 and TRBJ2-5 proteins, so the full variable domain is: SAVISQKPSRDICQRGTSLTIQCQVDSQVTMMFWYRQQPGQSLTLIATANQGSEATYESGFVIDKFPISRPNLTFSTLTVSNMSPEDSSIYLCSVEDLGETQYFGPGTRLLVL.